Listed below are T cell receptor beta chains from one sample, sequenced in a study of blood T cell repertoires in COVID-19. Data came from immunoSEQ multiplex PCR; TCRdb stores just in-frame clones and leaves some out. The table has fewer than 350,000 clones, approximately 88% seen once. Sequencing used peripheral blood. Receptor source: a young man with COVID-19, enrolled during active disease. The CDR3 runs from the conserved cysteine through the conserved F or W. Fields, in order: clone size, J gene, D gene, V gene, CDR3 DNA, CDR3 protein. The D gene is left open where the match is weak. Not every row has a clone size; where given, it reads once, few, many or a size class.

-,TRBJ2-4,TRBD1,TRBV5-1,TGCGCCAGCAGCTTGAACAGGGGATTAAGCCAAAACATTCAGTACTTC,CASSLNRGLSQNIQYF
-,TRBJ1-1,-,TRBV7-3,TGTGCCAGCAGCTTAGCAGGGGAGAACACTGAAGCTTTCTTT,CASSLAGENTEAFF
-,TRBJ1-1,TRBD1,TRBV5-4,TGTGCCAGCAGCAAACCGGGACAGGGGGGCGGCACTGAAGCTTTCTTT,CASSKPGQGGGTEAFF
-,TRBJ2-1,-,TRBV19,TGTGCCAGTAGTATAGATCAGGACTCCTACAATGAGCAGTTCTTC,CASSIDQDSYNEQFF
few,TRBJ1-6,-,TRBV11-3,TGTGCCAGCAGCTTAGGAGTAGAATCACCCCTCCACTTT,CASSLGVESPLHF
few,TRBJ1-5,-,TRBV6-6,TGTGCCAGCAGTTACTCACAGGGTTACCAGCCCCAGCATTTT,CASSYSQGYQPQHF
-,TRBJ2-7,TRBD1,TRBV10-3,TGTGCCATCAGTGAGTCGGGACAGGGTACCTACGAGCAGTACTTC,CAISESGQGTYEQYF
-,TRBJ1-6,TRBD1,TRBV5-4,TGTGCCAGCAGTTTGGGACAGGGGGATTCACCCCTCCACTTT,CASSLGQGDSPLHF
once,TRBJ2-3,TRBD2,TRBV7-9,TGTGCCAGCAGCTTTGGGGGAGGGATCGATACGCAGTATTTT,CASSFGGGIDTQYF
-,TRBJ2-4,-,TRBV6-5,TGTGCCACCTTCCCGACAGATCAAAACATTCAGTACTTC,CATFPTDQNIQYF
-,TRBJ1-5,-,TRBV5-1,TGCGCCAGCAGCTTGGGAGGGATTAGCAATCAGCCCCAGCATTTT,CASSLGGISNQPQHF
few,TRBJ1-5,-,TRBV27,TGTGCCAGCGGGCAACAGGGTGGAGTCAATCAGCCCCAGCATTTT,CASGQQGGVNQPQHF
-,TRBJ2-7,-,TRBV15,TGTGCCACCAGCAGAGAATCATTTGGGGCGGATTCGAGCACCTACGAGCAGTACTTC,CATSRESFGADSSTYEQYF
-,TRBJ2-2,-,TRBV5-1,TGCGCCAGCAGCGCGTCGGGGGTCGACACCGGGGAGCTGTTTTTT,CASSASGVDTGELFF
few,TRBJ1-4,TRBD1,TRBV5-4,TGTGCCAGCAGCTTACAGGGGGCTGTAGAAAAACTGTTTTTT,CASSLQGAVEKLFF
once,TRBJ2-3,-,TRBV11-2,TGTGCCAGCAGCCGGTGGAAGGGAGGAGATACGCAGTATTTT,CASSRWKGGDTQYF
few,TRBJ1-5,-,TRBV19,TGTGCCACCCCCGGGACATCAAGCAATCAGCCCCAGCATTTT,CATPGTSSNQPQHF
-,TRBJ1-6,TRBD1,TRBV14,TGTGCCAGCAGCCTTAGGGACAGAAATAATTCACCCCTCCACTTT,CASSLRDRNNSPLHF
-,TRBJ1-5,-,TRBV27,TGTGCCAGCAGTCCGATAGGACAGACCAATCAGCCCCAGCATTTT,CASSPIGQTNQPQHF
-,TRBJ2-7,TRBD1,TRBV27,TGTGCCAGCTGGAGGGCAGGGGGCACCTACGAGCAGTACTTC,CASWRAGGTYEQYF
once,TRBJ1-5,TRBD1,TRBV10-3,TGTGCCATCAAACAGGACAGGGTCAATCAGCCCCAGCATTTT,CAIKQDRVNQPQHF
-,TRBJ2-7,TRBD1,TRBV28,TGTGCCAGCAGTCTGCTAGGGGCAGGGGGCTCGGGTGAGCAGTACTTC,CASSLLGAGGSGEQYF
-,TRBJ1-4,-,TRBV5-1,TGCGCCAGCAGCTCGGGAGGTTTCGCAACTAATGAAAAACTGTTTTTT,CASSSGGFATNEKLFF
once,TRBJ2-1,TRBD1,TRBV4-3,TGCGCCAGCAGCCAAGAACAGGGGGCTCTAGGATTGAATGAGCAGTTCTTC,CASSQEQGALGLNEQFF
-,TRBJ2-3,-,TRBV7-6,TGTGCCAGCAGCTTAGTAATCCAAGCCGGGGGAGATACGCAGTATTTT,CASSLVIQAGGDTQYF
-,TRBJ2-3,TRBD2,TRBV5-4,TGTGCCAGCTCTCGGGGAAGCGGGAGGGGCGCAGATACGCAGTATTTT,CASSRGSGRGADTQYF
-,TRBJ1-2,-,TRBV5-8,TGTGCCAGCAGCTCGAGGCGGGATGGCTATGGCTACACCTTC,CASSSRRDGYGYTF
-,TRBJ2-6,-,TRBV28,TGTGCCAGCAGTCCCAGGGTCGGTATACCTGGGGCCAACGTCCTGACTTTC,CASSPRVGIPGANVLTF
-,TRBJ2-1,-,TRBV19,TGTGCCAGTACCCTTATAGGGGCCTACAATGAGCAGTTCTTC,CASTLIGAYNEQFF
-,TRBJ2-7,TRBD1,TRBV28,TGTGCCAGCGAGGGGACAGGCTACGAGCAGTACTTC,CASEGTGYEQYF